Detailed here is one TCR beta chain. The sample originates from a study of human T cells and chemical hapten exposure. V was clipped by 0 bases and J by 11 bases, with 13 bases between them. There are 13 residues in the CDR3. Looked up from germline, CDR1 is SGHAT and CDR2 is FQNNGV. Time point denoted: pre-sensitization, week 0. This sample's treatment: therapeutic diphenylcyclopropenone sensitization with weekly scalp DPC. TCRdb fed the RACE reads into MiXCR, producing one record per CDR3 protein. The table includes 180,000 or so distinct CDR3 sequences, roughly 30% detected once. The chain employs TRBV11-2 and TRBJ1-1, with no clear D. Sequences were derived from whole blood, sampled in connection with sensitization to the hapten diphenylcyclopropenone (DPC). The receptor was isolated from a woman aged 25-40 years with alopecia areata. Some clones in this sample may be carry-over from other donors' samples. CDR3 in DNA: TGTGCCAGCAGCTTAGAACGTGGGAGTCGGGCTTTCTTT. It yields the protein CASSLERGSRAFF.